The rows below give T cell receptor beta chains drawn from one sample of a study of T cell responses to AZD1222 COVID-19 vaccine. Data came from immunoSEQ multiplex PCR; TCRdb stores just in-frame clones and leaves some out. The data contain approximately 68,000 clones, around 87% of them seen just once; the ten biggest clones take up 24%. This sample comprised peripheral blood, obtained on day 0 of AZD1222 vaccination. The receptors come from an adult in good health. CDR3s include the opening cysteine and the closing phenylalanine or tryptophan. D genes are given only for firm matches. Only part of the rows carry a size: once, few, many, or a class if the clone is expanded.

clone_size,d_call,j_call,v_call,cdr3_nt,cdr3_aa
-,-,TRBJ2-7,TRBV4-3,TGCGCCAGCAGCCAAGAAACCCACAGCTCCTACGAGCAGTACTTC,CASSQETHSSYEQYF
-,-,TRBJ1-2,TRBV4-2,TGTGCCAGCAGCCATGGTCGTGGTGGCGGGGGTCCTGGCTACACCTTC,CASSHGRGGGGPGYTF
-,TRBD1,TRBJ2-7,TRBV4-1,TGCGCCAGCAGCCAAGCCCACCTACCGGGACAGGGTTCCTACGAGCAGTACTTC,CASSQAHLPGQGSYEQYF
-,TRBD1,TRBJ1-2,TRBV28,TGTGCCAGCAGTTATGAAAAGGGGGCCCCAGGCTACACCTTC,CASSYEKGAPGYTF
-,-,TRBJ1-5,TRBV3-1/TRBV3-2,TGTGCCAGCAGCCAAGCGCTCGTCGGTAATCAGCCCCAGCATTTT,CASSQALVGNQPQHF
-,-,TRBJ1-3,TRBV5-1,TGCGCCAGCAGCTTGGAATCCAGGGCTGGAAACACCATATATTTT,CASSLESRAGNTIYF
-,-,TRBJ2-3,TRBV5-1,TGCGCCAGCAGCTTAATACAGGGTCTGACAGATACGCAGTATTTT,CASSLIQGLTDTQYF
-,-,TRBJ1-5,TRBV3-1/TRBV3-2,TGTGCCAGCAGCCCCGGACTAAATCAGCCCCAGCATTTT,CASSPGLNQPQHF
-,TRBD1,TRBJ1-1,TRBV28,TGTGCCAGCACCCATAGGGGACAGGTTGAAGCTTTCTTT,CASTHRGQVEAFF
-,-,TRBJ1-4,TRBV4-1,TGCGCCAGCAGCCAAGATGGACTTAGAAAACTGTTTTTT,CASSQDGLRKLFF
-,-,TRBJ1-1,TRBV2,TGTGCCAGCACTAGACAGTTTCTCACTGAAGCTTTCTTT,CASTRQFLTEAFF
-,-,TRBJ2-3,TRBV9,TGTGCCAGCAGCGTCGCTTGGCGGGGCCCAGATACGCAGTATTTT,CASSVAWRGPDTQYF
-,-,TRBJ2-2,TRBV6-2/TRBV6-3,TGTGCCAGCAGTTACAACCCGGACGGGGAGCTGTTTTTT,CASSYNPDGELFF
once,TRBD1,TRBJ1-1,TRBV5-1,TGCGCCAGCAGCTTGAAGCAGGGGGACCCCCCTGAAGCTTTCTTT,CASSLKQGDPPEAFF
few,-,TRBJ2-2,TRBV13,TGTGCCAGCAGCCGTACGGGGACACCTAACACCGGGGAGCTGTTTTTT,CASSRTGTPNTGELFF
-,TRBD1,TRBJ1-2,TRBV29-1,TGCAGCGCTGGGGGCGGACAGGGACAGAACTATGGCTACACCTTC,CSAGGGQGQNYGYTF
-,-,TRBJ2-1,TRBV6-2/TRBV6-3,TGTGCCAGCAGTTACTCGATACTCCAGAGCTCCTACAATGAGCAGTTCTTC,CASSYSILQSSYNEQFF
-,-,TRBJ1-1,TRBV28,TGTGCCAGCAGTTTATTCGGCCAGGAAGCTTTCTTT,CASSLFGQEAFF
few,-,TRBJ1-5,TRBV28,TGTGCCAGCAGTTTGATGAATCAGCCCCAGCATTTT,CASSLMNQPQHF
-,-,TRBJ2-7,TRBV5-1,TGCGCCAGCAGCTTTACAGGGACCTCCTACGAGCAGTACTTC,CASSFTGTSYEQYF
-,-,TRBJ1-5,TRBV29-1,TGCAGCGCCCGGGACGGCAATCAGCCCCAGCATTTT,CSARDGNQPQHF
-,-,TRBJ1-5,TRBV19,TGTGCCAGTAGTATTGCGGAAGTGGGTCAGCCCCAGCATTTT,CASSIAEVGQPQHF
-,TRBD1,TRBJ2-1,TRBV5-5,TGTGCCAGCAGCCAAACAGGGGGGAATGAGCAGTTCTTC,CASSQTGGNEQFF
-,-,TRBJ1-6,TRBV4-1,TGCGCCAGCAGCCAAGTGGGGACTGTCGTTCTATCTTCACCCCTCCACTTT,CASSQVGTVVLSSPLHF
once,-,TRBJ2-2,TRBV2,TGTGCCAGCGGGCGGACGAACACCGGGGAGCTGTTTTTT,CASGRTNTGELFF
-,-,TRBJ2-2,TRBV30,TGTGCCTACTCGGGGGGCCTAGGAACCGGGGAGCTGTTTTTT,CAYSGGLGTGELFF
-,-,TRBJ1-1,TRBV12-3/TRBV12-4,TGTGCCAGCAGCCAAGAAGACACTGAAGCTTTCTTT,CASSQEDTEAFF
-,-,TRBJ1-1,TRBV11-2,TGTGCCAGCAGCTTTTCCCCCCCGACAGTAGAGGACTACACTGAAGCTTTCTTT,CASSFSPPTVEDYTEAFF
-,-,TRBJ1-6,TRBV5-6,TGTGCCAGCAGCTTGGTAGAAAATAATTCACCCCTCCACTTT,CASSLVENNSPLHF
-,TRBD1,TRBJ2-7,TRBV6-5,TGTGCCAGCAGGAGACAGGGATCCTACGAGCAGTACTTC,CASRRQGSYEQYF
-,TRBD1,TRBJ1-1,TRBV6-5,TGTGCCAGCAGCGTAGGGACAGGGGGCGGGACTGAAGCTTTCTTT,CASSVGTGGGTEAFF
once,TRBD2,TRBJ2-7,TRBV9,TGTGCCAGCAGCGTACTAGCGGGGTACTCCTACGAGCAGTACTTC,CASSVLAGYSYEQYF
-,TRBD1,TRBJ2-7,TRBV18,TGTGCCAGCTCGTTGACAGGGAATCGGGAGCAGTACTTC,CASSLTGNREQYF
-,-,TRBJ1-4,TRBV6-6,TGTGCCAGCAGTTACCCCGGTGGGACGGCAGGAGAAAAACTGTTTTTT,CASSYPGGTAGEKLFF
few,-,TRBJ2-7,TRBV6-1,TGTGCCAGCAGTGAAGAGACAGTCCCGGCCTACGAGCAGTACTTC,CASSEETVPAYEQYF